Each of the 19 T cell receptor beta chains below was sequenced from the same sample in a study of CDR3 diversity in severe acne. Via MiXCR, TCRdb re-called the PCR reads, giving one row per CDR3 protein. The sample holds more than 85,000 distinct CDR3 sequences, around 50% seen once. Sequencing was performed on blood. Receptors originate from a male donor in good health, serving as a control.

This clonotype came up a few times. V usage is TRBV5-1 and J usage is TRBJ1-3; 7 nucleotides match TRBD1. The CDR3 is made up of 19 amino acids. Per germline, CDR1 SGHRS and CDR2 YFSETQ. V gave up 4 bases and J gave up 1 base; unmatched junction bases: 17. CDR3 DNA: TGCGCCAGCAGCCTCGACTTCACTTCGGACAGGACTTCTGGAAACACCATATATTTT. It encodes CASSLDFTSDRTSGNTIYF.

This clonotype was detected many times. This chain joins TRBV30 and TRBJ1-1; D not resolved. V lost 0 bases to trimming and J lost 1 base, with 6 bases between them. The CDR3 sequence is 13 residues long. CDR1 and CDR2 from the germline V gene are GTSNPN and SVGIG (reference sequence). The CDR3 is CAWSVQRNTEAFF. The CDR3 nucleotides read TGTGCCTGGAGTGTTCAGCGGAACACTGAAGCTTTCTTT.

A few counts support this clonotype. The CDR3 bases are TGCAGTGCAGAGGACCGCCCTAACTATGGCTACACCTTC. Protein sequence: CSAEDRPNYGYTF. The V gene is TRBV20-1, the J gene TRBJ1-2; D ambiguous. Trimming pared 6 bases from V and 0 bases from J, leaving 11 bases between. CDR1 DFQATT and CDR2 SNEGSKA come from the germline V gene (reference sequence). This CDR3 is 13 amino acids long.

This clonotype was counted only a few times. The chain joins TRBV10-3 to TRBJ1-2, with D possibly TRBD1 on 6 matching bases. The V end lost 10 bases, the J end lost 5 bases, and 14 bases lay between the germline ends. CDR1 and CDR2 (germline): ENHRY, SYGVKD. This CDR3 has 12 residues. The CDR3 bases are TGTGCCAGCAGCTTGGACAGTTATGGCTACACCTTC. Protein sequence: CASSLDSYGYTF.

The count of this clonotype is one. This sequence joins TRBV5-1 and TRBJ2-7; 8 bases match TRBD1. Germline values: CDR1 SGHRS, CDR2 YFSETQ. Losses at the gene ends were 5 bases for V and 2 bases for J; bases not matched to a gene: 6. The CDR3 runs 14 residues. Here the CDR3 DNA reads TGCGCCAGCAGGCGGACAGGGATAGCCTACGAGCAGTACTTC. Its protein product is CASRRTGIAYEQYF. The full variable domain, completed using reference TRBV5-1 and TRBJ2-7, is KAGVTQTPRYLIKTRGQQVTLSCSPISGHRSVSWYQQTPGQGLQFLFEYFSETQRNKGNFPGRFSGRQFSNSRSEMNVSTLELGDSALYLCASRRTGIAYEQYFGPGTRLTVT.

The V call is TRBV2, the J call TRBJ1-1, with a tentative D call TRBD1 (6 bases). CDR1 is SNHLY and CDR2 is FYNNEI in the germline V gene. The CDR3 spans 14 residues. V dropped 11 bases and J dropped 4 bases, with 20 bases sitting between them. The CDR3 sequence is CAWRGVGWGTEAFF. CDR3 DNA sequence: TGTGCCTGGAGGGGGGTTGGGTGGGGCACTGAAGCTTTCTTT.

The gene calls are TRBV6-1 and TRBJ2-2; TRBD1 might be the D (5 bases). Germline values: CDR1 MNHNS, CDR2 SASEGT. V lost 7 bases, J lost 5 bases, and 11 bases lay in between. The CDR3 spans 13 residues. CDR3 sequence (DNA): TGTGCCAGCAAAGAAGGGGATACCGGGGAGCTGTTTTTT. Encoded protein: CASKEGDTGELFF.

V gene TRBV5-7 combines with J gene TRBJ1-5; D not certain. TRBV5-7 is classed as an ORF, of uncertain function. The V gene lost 6 bases and the J gene lost 10 bases, with 2 bases spanning the gap. The CDR3 covers 8 residues. CDR3 protein: CASNPQHF. Here the CDR3 DNA reads TGTGCCAGCAACCCCCAGCATTTT.

The V gene is TRBV6-5, the J gene TRBJ2-3; D remains ambiguous. Trimming shortened V by 6 bases and J by 0 bases, and 10 bases separated the two germline ends. The CDR3 extends over 14 amino acids. In germline, CDR1 is MNHEY, CDR2 SVGAGI. The CDR3 loop reads CASSITGSTDTQYF. CDR3 coding DNA: TGTGCCAGCAGCATCACTGGGAGCACAGATACGCAGTATTTT.

The V gene is TRBV7-3, the J gene TRBJ2-2; D not certain. The CDR3 is 13 residues long. With 1 base removed from V and 4 bases from J, the gap between germline ends came to 4 bases. Germline CDR1 reads SGHTA; CDR2 reads FQGTGA. The CDR3, as DNA: TGTGCCAGCAGCTTAAGGGCCACCGGGGAGCTGTTTTTT. The encoded protein is CASSLRATGELFF.

This clonotype was counted between two and nine times. The chain links TRBV9 to TRBJ2-5, with no clear D. There are 13 residues in the CDR3. With 3 bases removed from V and 3 bases from J, the gap between germline ends came to 9 bases. Germline V gene lookup returns CDR1 SGDLS and CDR2 YYNGEE. CDR3 DNA: TGTGCCAGCAGCGAGGAGAATAAAGAGACCCAGTACTTC. Translation: CASSEENKETQYF.

The count of this clonotype is one. A single base separates this from a much larger clone, so it may be a read error. The chain employs TRBV24-1 and TRBJ2-2, with a tentative D call TRBD1 (5 bases). The length of the CDR3 is 13 residues. Germline CDR1 KGHDR, CDR2 SFDVKD. The CDR3 bases are TGTGCCAGCAGTTCAGGGTGGGCCAGGGAGCTGTTTTTT. Its translation is CASSSGWARELFF.

The chain couples TRBV15 to TRBJ1-2; TRBD1 might be the D (5 bases). Trimming removed 1 base at V and 5 bases at J, with 11 bases between. Germline assignment: CDR1 LNHNV and CDR2 YYDKDF (reference sequence). The CDR3 is made up of 14 amino acids. In DNA, the CDR3 is TGTGCCACCAGCAGAGGAGGGGTGGAGTATGGCTACACCTTC. This encodes CATSRGGVEYGYTF. The full variable domain, completed using reference TRBV15 and TRBJ1-2, is DAMVIQNPRYQVTQFGKPVTLSCSQTLNHNVMYWYQQKSSQAPKLLFHYYDKDFNNEADTPDNFQSRRPNTSFCFLDIRSPGLGDTAMYLCATSRGGVEYGYTFGSGTRLTVV.

Remarks on this clonotype: The missing conserved phenylalanine or tryptophan at the end of this CDR3 makes a read error likely. The chain recombines TRBV20-1 with TRBJ2-7; the D gene is possibly TRBD2 (5 bases). Germline V gives CDR1 DFQATT, CDR2 SNEGSKA (reference sequence). The CDR3 extends over 15 amino acids. V was shortened by 0 bases and J by 7 bases, with 19 bases between the two germline ends. Here the CDR3 reads CSARDLSGPYNEQYL. CDR3 coding DNA: TGCAGTGCTAGAGATCTAAGCGGACCATACAATGAGCAGTACCTC.

Details on this clonotype: Germline and junction disagree at one end, which may indicate a read error. The chain uses TRBV24-1 and TRBJ2-2, with D unclear. Looked up from germline, CDR1 is KGHDR and CDR2 is SFDVKD. There are 15 residues in the CDR3. CDR3 protein: CATGDSRKNTGELFF. The CDR3 DNA reads as TGTGCCACCGGTGATTCGCGGAAGAACACCGGGGAGCTGTTTTTT.

Concerning this clonotype itself: The germline gene is not matched at one end of the junction; a read error may be the cause. This chain joins TRBV20-1 and TRBJ2-2; TRBD1 might be the D (5 bases). Germline CDR1 reads DFQATT; CDR2 reads SNEGSKA (reference sequence). The CDR3 runs to 12 residues. The CDR3 bases are TGCAGTGCTAGAGTCGGCGTGATAGACAGTCCATTT. This gives the protein CSARVGVIDSPF.

The rearrangement links TRBV6-1 to TRBJ1-2, with 9 bases that match TRBD1. There are 15 residues in the CDR3. With 5 bases clipped from V and 7 bases from J, the junction kept 11 bases outside the gene matches. Germline values: CDR1 MNHNS, CDR2 SASEGT. The CDR3 nucleotides read TGTGCCAGCAGTTACGCGAACCCGGGACAGGGTGGCTACACCTTC. As protein: CASSYANPGQGGYTF.

This clonotype was counted at least ten times. The chain has TRBV6-5 and TRBJ2-1, with D tentatively TRBD1 or TRBD2 (5 bases each). CDR3 size: 15 residues. Trimming took 2 bases from V and 0 from J, leaving 8 bases between them. Germline V gene data show CDR1 as MNHEY and CDR2 as SVGAGI. The CDR3 DNA follows: TGTGCCAGCAGTTACGGGGGTAGCTCCTACAATGAGCAGTTCTTC. It yields the protein CASSYGGSSYNEQFF.

CDR3 nucleotides: TGCAGTGCGTATAGCGGGAGTTACGAGCAGTACTTC. Translated, it gives CSAYSGSYEQYF. The chain is built from TRBV20-1 and TRBJ2-7; 9 nucleotides align to TRBD2. The CDR3 is 12 residues long. The germline V gene has CDR1 DFQATT and CDR2 SNEGSKA (reference sequence). J lost 4 bases, V lost 6 bases, and 4 bases had no gene match.